The 28 T cell receptor beta chains listed next were all sequenced from one sample in a study of T cells in localized non-small cell lung cancer (dated by TCRdb to about 2020). The method was the immunoSEQ multiplex PCR assay. TCRdb limited this immuneACCESS table to in-frame rearrangements with V and J called. A share of clones is missing; checked studies link under half to unresolved V genes, and the rest is unexplained. Within this sample are about 1,600 clones, with about 30% of them counted one time only. Around 12% of the sample belongs to the ten largest clones. Source: lung tumor tissue, taken before any cancer treatment. These receptors all come from a female donor of 60 years or more with stage II lung adenocarcinoma.

This clone was counted between two and nine times. This sequence joins TRBV11-3 and TRBJ2-3; the D gene could be TRBD1 or TRBD2 (5 bases each). This CDR3 comprises 15 residues. V lost 1 base to trimming and J lost 3 bases, with 11 bases between them. Germline-derived CDR1 and CDR2 are SGHNT and YENEEA. CDR3 region: CASSLGPGSTDTQYF. The CDR3 region has the DNA TGTGCCAGCAGCTTAGGTCCAGGGAGTACAGATACGCAGTATTTT.

The chain is built from TRBV9 and TRBJ2-5; 8 nucleotides agree with TRBD1. Germline CDR1 and CDR2: SGDLS and YYNGEE. This CDR3 comprises 14 residues. The V and J ends lost 5 bases and 4 bases, in that order; junction bases with no gene match: 7. The CDR3 loop reads CASSEDRGGETQYF. CDR3 bases: TGTGCCAGCAGTGAAGACAGGGGAGGAGAGACCCAGTACTTC. Complete variable domain (other parts from reference TRBV9 and TRBJ2-5): DSGVTQTPKHLITATGQRVTLRCSPRSGDLSVYWYQQSLDQGLQFLIQYYNGEERAKGNILERFSAQQFPDLHSELNLSSLELGDSALYFCASSEDRGGETQYFGPGTRLLVL.

The chain employs TRBV10-3 and TRBJ1-1; maybe TRBD1 (5 bases). The V end was cut by 6 bases, the J end by 3 bases, with 11 bases between. This CDR3 spans 13 amino acids. Per the germline V gene, CDR1 is ENHRY and CDR2 is SYGVKD. CDR3 nucleotides: TGTGCCATCAGGGGGACGGAGGACACTGAAGCTTTCTTT. This translates into CAIRGTEDTEAFF.

The table lists this clone with a few counts. The rearrangement links TRBV28 to TRBJ1-1, with D possibly TRBD1 on 6 matching bases. Trimming left V 4 bases short and J 3 bases short, with 12 bases between. Germline assignment: CDR1 MDHEN and CDR2 SYDVKM. This CDR3 contains 14 residues. The CDR3 loop reads CASSYGGLDTEAFF. In nucleotides, the CDR3 is TGTGCCAGCAGTTACGGGGGGCTAGACACTGAAGCTTTCTTT.

The rearrangement uses TRBV15 and TRBJ2-3; D not resolved. V gave up 3 bases and J gave up 6 bases, with 19 bases separating them. In germline, CDR1 is LNHNV, CDR2 YYDKDF (reference sequence). The length of the CDR3 is 16 residues. The CDR3: CATSRLSGSGRDTQYF. The CDR3, as DNA: TGTGCCACCAGCAGGTTGTCTGGGTCAGGAAGGGATACGCAGTATTTT.

The chain recombines TRBV10-3 with TRBJ2-2, with D perhaps TRBD2 (5 bases). From germline, CDR1 is ENHRY and CDR2 SYGVKD. Trimming removed 1 base at V and 1 base at J, with 10 bases between. The CDR3 sequence is 16 residues long. CDR3 protein: CAISEWIGRNTGELFF. Here the CDR3 DNA reads TGTGCCATCAGTGAGTGGATAGGGAGGAACACCGGGGAGCTGTTTTTT.

In its sample, this clone ranks as medium-sized. The gene calls are TRBV9 and TRBJ1-4, with D perhaps TRBD1 (5 bases). Deletions cut 4 bases from V and 6 bases from J, with 13 bases between. In germline, CDR1 is SGDLS, CDR2 YYNGEE. The CDR3 length is 14 residues. CDR3 in amino acids: CASSLRGEDEKLFF. CDR3 nucleotides: TGTGCCAGCAGCCTCCGGGGGGAGGATGAAAAACTGTTTTTT.

This clone has just a few counts. The genes are TRBV6-8 and TRBJ2-3, with 8 bases aligning to TRBD2. Per the germline V gene, CDR1 is MNHGY and CDR2 is SAAAGT. The CDR3 sequence is 14 residues long. The V and J ends lost 6 bases and 5 bases, in that order; junction bases with no gene match: 7. The CDR3 nucleotides are TGTGCCAGCAGATTCGGGGGGGCATTAGATACGCAGTATTTT. Its protein is CASRFGGALDTQYF.

This clone was observed a few times. This chain uses TRBV11-3 with TRBJ1-1; TRBD1 aligns across 9 bases. The CDR3 has 14 residues. Germline V gene lookup returns CDR1 SGHNT and CDR2 YENEEA. The V segment lost 5 bases and the J segment 8 bases; nucleotides outside the gene matches: 9. Here the CDR3 DNA reads TGTGCCAGCAGCGACCGGGACAGGGACAGAGAAGCTTTCTTT. Encoded protein: CASSDRDRDREAFF. Looking up the rest from reference TRBV11-3 and TRBJ1-1 gives the full variable domain: EAGVVQSPRYKIIEKKQPVAFWCNPISGHNTLYWYLQNLGQGPELLIRYENEEAVDDSQLPKDRFSAERLKGVDSTLKIQPAELGDSAVYLCASSDRDRDREAFFGQGTRLTVV.

The CDR3 bases are TGTGCCAGCTCACCAGTGAAGGTAGCTGGCTACACCTTC. It is translated as CASSPVKVAGYTF. The chain recombines TRBV18 with TRBJ1-2; D uncertain. V was cut by 2 bases and J by 7 bases, with 11 bases left in between. This CDR3 is built from 13 residues. Germline V gives CDR1 KGHSH, CDR2 LQKENI.

This clone has more than one count but fewer than ten. The rearrangement links TRBV29-1 to TRBJ2-7; D possibly corresponds to TRBD1 (5 bases). The CDR3 length is 14 residues. With 1 base removed from V and 2 bases from J, the gap between germline ends came to 12 bases. Germline CDR1 is SQVTM and CDR2 is ANQGSEA. The CDR3 here is CSVEGGKGTYEQYF. The DNA of the CDR3 is TGCAGCGTTGAAGGGGGAAAGGGGACCTACGAGCAGTACTTC.

This sequence joins TRBV2 and TRBJ2-5; 13 bases map to TRBD2. This CDR3 is 17 amino acids long. V dropped 5 bases and J dropped 1; count of bases not matched to a gene: 7. Germline V gene sequence: CDR1 SNHLY, CDR2 FYNNEI. CDR3 loop: CASSPRTSGGFQETQYF. In nucleotides, the CDR3 is TGTGCCAGCAGTCCTAGGACTAGCGGGGGATTCCAAGAGACCCAGTACTTC.

This clone appeared a few times. J is TRBJ1-5 and V is TRBV11-3; 8 bases agree with TRBD1. V shed 3 bases, J shed 10 bases, and the junction held 11 bases outside the gene matches. The CDR3 contains 15 residues. The V gene's germline CDR1 is SGHNT and CDR2 YENEEA. The CDR3 DNA reads TGTGCCAGCAGCTTCGCAGGGGGCGCGGAGGGACCCCAGCATTTT. Translated, it gives CASSFAGGAEGPQHF.

This clone was picked up a small number of times. The chain couples TRBV6-8 to TRBJ1-5, with D unresolved. The germline V gene encodes CDR1 MNHGY and CDR2 SAAAGT. The CDR3 has 13 residues. Trimming took 2 bases from V and 3 from J, leaving 5 bases between them. The CDR3 sequence is CASSYNFNQPQHF. In nucleotides, the CDR3 is TGTGCCAGCAGTTACAACTTCAATCAGCCCCAGCATTTT.

The gene calls are TRBV19 and TRBJ1-5; possibly TRBD1 for D (5 bases). Per the germline V gene, CDR1 is LNHDA and CDR2 is SQIVND (reference sequence). This CDR3 has 15 residues. V lost 3 bases and J lost 4, with 13 bases in between. The CDR3 nucleotides read TGTGCCAGTAGTATCCCCAGGGCCTCGAATCAGCCCCAGCATTTT. Protein: CASSIPRASNQPQHF.

This clone turned up a few times. The rearrangement uses TRBV11-3 and TRBJ2-7, with a tentative D call TRBD1 (6 bases). The V and J ends lost 7 bases and 2 bases respectively, with 15 bases between them. The germline CDR1 and CDR2 sequences are SGHNT and YENEEA. CDR3 length: 14 residues. The CDR3 sequence: CASTEQGVTYEQYF. The CDR3, as DNA: TGTGCCAGCACGGAACAGGGTGTCACCTACGAGCAGTACTTC.

The chain employs TRBV15 and TRBJ1-5; D uncertain. The CDR3 length is 15 residues. CDR1 LNHNV and CDR2 YYDKDF come from the germline V gene (reference sequence). The V end lost 1 base, the J end lost 6 bases, and 13 bases lay between the germline ends. CDR3: CATSRGVEAGQPQHF. The CDR3 region has the DNA TGTGCCACCAGCAGAGGAGTTGAGGCGGGTCAGCCCCAGCATTTT.

The sample holds a few counts of this clone. The chain employs TRBV9 and TRBJ2-1, with 7 bases that match TRBD1. The CDR3 loop spans 18 amino acids. From germline, CDR1 is SGDLS and CDR2 YYNGEE. V shed 2 bases and J 3 bases; nucleotides not matched to a gene: 14. CDR3: CASSVRDSPTVYYNEQFF. The CDR3 DNA follows: TGTGCCAGCAGCGTCCGGGACAGTCCCACCGTATACTACAATGAGCAGTTCTTC.

This clone was picked up a small number of times. V usage is TRBV28 and J usage is TRBJ2-2, with TRBD1 matching over 10 bases. The V gene's germline CDR1 is MDHEN and CDR2 SYDVKM. Trimming at V came to 4 bases and at J to 4 bases, leaving 6 bases not matched to a gene. This CDR3 is built from 16 residues. The CDR3 sequence is CASSWGQGRGTGELFF. CDR3 bases: TGTGCCAGCAGTTGGGGACAGGGGCGAGGCACCGGGGAGCTGTTTTTT. The whole variable domain, remainder taken from reference TRBV28 and TRBJ2-2, is DVKVTQSSRYLVKRTGEKVFLECVQDMDHENMFWYRQDPGLGLRLIYFSYDVKMKEKGDIPEGYSVSREKKERFSLILESASTNQTSMYLCASSWGQGRGTGELFFGEGSRLTVL.

This clone was seen a handful of times. V is TRBV18 and J is TRBJ2-7; 7 bases align to TRBD2. The CDR3 consists of 14 residues. Germline CDR1 is KGHSH and CDR2 is LQKENI. The ends lost 6 bases at V and 3 bases at J; junction bases unmatched: 8. CDR3 DNA sequence: TGTGCCAGCTCCCGGGGGTCGGGGGGCTACGAGCAGTACTTC. It codes for CASSRGSGGYEQYF.

In its sample, this clone is medium-sized (0.01 to 0.1%). The rearrangement joins TRBV2 to TRBJ1-2; D not resolved. V lost 5 bases, J lost 0 bases, and 13 bases lay in between. This CDR3 has 15 amino acids. CDR1 and CDR2 from the germline V gene are SNHLY and FYNNEI. The CDR3 DNA reads TGTGCCAGCAGTCCACTATTGGGGTCTAACTATGGCTACACCTTC. Amino acid sequence: CASSPLLGSNYGYTF.

This clone was observed a few times. The chain links TRBV28 to TRBJ2-5; 8 bases agree with TRBD1. The V gene's germline CDR1 is MDHEN and CDR2 SYDVKM. The CDR3 loop spans 14 amino acids. V shed 5 bases and J 5 bases; nucleotides not matched to a gene: 7. CDR3: CASSLSGGDETQYF. CDR3 nucleotide sequence: TGTGCCAGCAGTCTGTCAGGGGGCGATGAGACCCAGTACTTC.

By share of the sample, this clone is large (0.1 to 1%). The chain carries TRBV28 and TRBJ1-1; D might be TRBD1 (5 bases). Germline CDR1 reads MDHEN; CDR2 reads SYDVKM. V was cut by 3 bases and J by 11 bases, with 13 bases left in between. This CDR3 has 12 amino acids. For the CDR3, the DNA is TGTGCCAGCAGTTTGGGGGGTTTGTTGGCTTTCTTT. Protein: CASSLGGLLAFF. Supplemented by reference TRBV28 and TRBJ1-1, the full variable domain reads DVKVTQSSRYLVKRTGEKVFLECVQDMDHENMFWYRQDPGLGLRLIYFSYDVKMKEKGDIPEGYSVSREKKERFSLILESASTNQTSMYLCASSLGGLLAFFGQGTRLTVV.

This rearrangement joins TRBV11-3 to TRBJ2-1; D perhaps matches TRBD2 (6 bases). The V gene lost 5 bases and the J gene lost 4 bases, with 12 bases spanning the gap. The CDR3 has 14 residues. CDR1 and CDR2 from the germline V gene are SGHNT and YENEEA. The CDR3 bases are TGTGCCAGCAGCCCTCGACTAGGTTACAATGAGCAGTTCTTC. This codes for CASSPRLGYNEQFF.

The sample holds a few counts of this clone. The rearrangement links TRBV11-3 to TRBJ1-1, with TRBD1 matching over 7 bases. There are 14 residues in the CDR3. Looked up from germline, CDR1 is SGHNT and CDR2 is YENEEA. J lost 1 base, V lost 5 bases, and 4 bases had no gene match. DNA of the CDR3: TGTGCCAGCAGCAAAGGGGACAGGAACACTGAAGCTTTCTTT. This sequence encodes CASSKGDRNTEAFF.

This chain joins TRBV30 and TRBJ1-2, with D tentatively TRBD1 (6 bases). V lost 6 bases to trimming and J lost 1 base, with 12 bases between them. The germline V gene has CDR1 GTSNPN and CDR2 SVGIG (reference sequence). The CDR3 spans 13 residues. CDR3 sequence (DNA): TGTGCCTGTAGTACAGGGCTTAACTATGGCTACACCTTC. This codes for CACSTGLNYGYTF.

This clone was seen more than once but under ten times. The V call is TRBV12-5, the J call TRBJ2-2, with TRBD2 matching 7 bases. Germline V lookup: CDR1 LGHNT, CDR2 FRNRAP. Trimming at V came to 2 bases and at J to 4 bases, leaving 10 bases not matched to a gene. The CDR3 totals 17 residues. The CDR3 DNA reads TGTGCTAGTGGTTTGTACCCCCTAGCGGACTTCACCGGGGAGCTGTTTTTT. Amino acid sequence: CASGLYPLADFTGELFF. The variable domain in full, completed from reference TRBV12-5 and TRBJ2-2, reads DARVTQTPRHKVTEMGQEVTMRCQPILGHNTVFWYRQTMMQGLELLAYFRNRAPLDDSGMPKDRFSAEMPDATLATLKIQPSEPRDSAVYFCASGLYPLADFTGELFFGEGSRLTVL.

There are a few counts of this clone. This sequence joins TRBV28 and TRBJ2-3; 10 bases match TRBD2. The V gene end was trimmed by 4 bases and the J gene end by 0 bases; junction bases not matched to a gene: 7. CDR1 and CDR2 from the germline V gene are MDHEN and SYDVKM. The CDR3 has 17 amino acids. CDR3 residues: CASSSDFSGGSTDTQYF. CDR3 sequence (DNA): TGTGCCAGCAGTTCTGATTTTAGCGGGGGGAGCACAGATACGCAGTATTTT.